This TCR beta chain originates from a study of control samples from healthy donors and cancer patients. TCRdb's copy holds only in-frame clones and misses some; the assay was immunoSEQ multiplex PCR. The sample includes 100,000 to 150,000 clones, 80% to 95% of them seen just once. With 0 bases removed from V and 2 bases from J, the gap between germline ends came to 17 bases. Germline V gives CDR1 SGHRS, CDR2 YFSETQ. This CDR3 has 17 amino acids. The chain carries TRBV5-1 and TRBJ2-5, with D perhaps TRBD2 (5 bases). The sequenced sample was blood. The TCR originated in a young man in good health. CDR3: CASSLGGMRSTQETQYF. CDR3 DNA: TGCGCCAGCAGCTTGGGAGGGATGCGGAGTACGCAAGAGACCCAGTACTTC.